This T cell receptor beta chain was sequenced for a study of radiation and T cells in renal cell carcinoma. This clone was seen only a few times. Antigen specificity is unknown. The germline V gene has CDR1 WNHNN and CDR2 SYGVQD (reference sequence). CDR3 length equals 14 residues. With 4 bases removed from V and 6 bases from J, the gap between germline ends came to 16 bases. The study, taken as a whole, reports: In blood, top tumor clones expanded by 2 weeks, shrinking by 4.

The repertoire was sequenced with immunoSEQ multiplex PCR; TCRdb's copy has only in-frame clones and lacks some. The repertoire holds around 170,000 clones, with about 88% as singletons. Time point here: blood 4 weeks post-SBRT, at nephrectomy. Regarding treatment: 15 Gy SBRT to primary tumor, nephrectomy 4 weeks later. Nephrectomy followed 15 Gy stereotactic body radiation by 4 weeks. Blood was sampled at baseline, 2 weeks and 4 weeks after SBRT. The rearrangement uses TRBV10-1 and TRBJ2-7; D is uncertain. The sample consisted of blood, taken from a patient whose treatment included radiotherapy and nephrectomy. The clonotype comes from a woman in her forties or fifties with renal cell carcinoma. This CDR3 is CASSAADFDGEQYF. CDR3 coding DNA: TGCGCCAGCAGTGCTGCAGACTTTGATGGCGAGCAGTACTTC.